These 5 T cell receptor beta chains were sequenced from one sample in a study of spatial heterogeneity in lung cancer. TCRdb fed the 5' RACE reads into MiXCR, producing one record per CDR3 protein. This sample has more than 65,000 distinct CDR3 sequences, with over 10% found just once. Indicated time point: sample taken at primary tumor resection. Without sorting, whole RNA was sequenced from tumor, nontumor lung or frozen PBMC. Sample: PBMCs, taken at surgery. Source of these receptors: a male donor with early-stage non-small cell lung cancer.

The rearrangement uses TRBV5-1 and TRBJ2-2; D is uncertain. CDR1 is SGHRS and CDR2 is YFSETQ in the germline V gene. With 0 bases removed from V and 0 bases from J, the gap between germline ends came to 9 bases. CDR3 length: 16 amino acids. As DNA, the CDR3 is TGCGCCAGCAGCTTGGCCGGCCCGTCGAACACCGGGGAGCTGTTTTTT. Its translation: CASSLAGPSNTGELFF.

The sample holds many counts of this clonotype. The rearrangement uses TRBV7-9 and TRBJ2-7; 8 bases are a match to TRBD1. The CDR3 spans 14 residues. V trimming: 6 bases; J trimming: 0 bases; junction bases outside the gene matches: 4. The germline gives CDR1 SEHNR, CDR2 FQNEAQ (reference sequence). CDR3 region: CASRPRGPSYEQYF. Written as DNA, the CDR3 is TGTGCCAGCAGGCCCAGGGGGCCCTCCTACGAGCAGTACTTC.

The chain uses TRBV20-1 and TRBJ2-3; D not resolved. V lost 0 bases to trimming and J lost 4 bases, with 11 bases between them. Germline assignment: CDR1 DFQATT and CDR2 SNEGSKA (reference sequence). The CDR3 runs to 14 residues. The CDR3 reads CSARDLARADTQYF. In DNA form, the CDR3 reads TGCAGTGCTAGAGATCTCGCGCGAGCAGATACGCAGTATTTT.

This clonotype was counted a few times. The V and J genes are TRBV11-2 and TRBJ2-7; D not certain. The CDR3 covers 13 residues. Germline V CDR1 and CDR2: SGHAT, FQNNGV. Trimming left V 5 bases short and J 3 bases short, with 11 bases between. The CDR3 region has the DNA TGTGCCAGCAGCCTGGACCCCAACTACGAGCAGTACTTC. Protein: CASSLDPNYEQYF.

The chain's CDR3 is CASREDIDSNQPQHF. The CDR3 bases are TGCGCCAGCAGAGAGGACATTGATAGCAATCAGCCCCAGCATTTT. The chain has TRBV10-2 and TRBJ1-5; perhaps TRBD1 as D (5 bases). Per germline, CDR1 WSHSY and CDR2 SAAADI. The CDR3 loop spans 15 amino acids. The V and J ends lost 6 bases and 0 bases respectively, with 12 bases between them.